This T cell receptor (beta chain) was obtained from a study of blood T cell repertoires in COVID-19. Across the whole study: Material from acute and convalescent COVID-19 was sourced from the United States, Italy and Spain. PBMCs, B-cell-depleted T cells, or T cells were the source of the cDNA or gDNA that made up the material.

Methods used by the authors: Reference gene primer amplification gave nucleated cell count estimates. Clones were sequenced by immunoSEQ multiplex PCR, and TCRdb holds only the in-frame ones, with some missing. V, J and clone size reflect that table, while D and trimming were determined from the DNA. The data show around 56,000 clones, less than 85% seen once. Sequencing input: peripheral blood. The sequence came from a woman aged 45 to 65 with active or convalescent COVID-19.

The CDR3: CASSQGGQGTSGNTIYF. The CDR3 coding sequence is TGTGCCAGCAGCCAAGGGGGACAGGGGACCTCTGGAAACACCATATATTTT. V and J are TRBV3-1 (or the pseudogene TRBV3-2) and TRBJ1-3, with 10 bases lining up with TRBD1. The CDR3 totals 17 residues. V was pared by 1 base and J by 0 bases, with 3 bases of the junction left unmatched. Looked up from germline, CDR1 is LGHDT and CDR2 is YNNKEL (reference sequence).